This T cell receptor (beta chain) was recorded in a study of a mutant IDH1 vaccine in newly diagnosed glioma (dated by TCRdb to the early 2020s). Broadly, across the study: Of the approximately 30 treated patients, 62.5% were male and 37.5% were female, and the mean age was 40.4 years. Before enrollment, most patients had been given radiochemotherapy with temozolomide as standard therapy, while the rest had received either radiotherapy alone or temozolomide alone. Peripheral blood was collected at six visits: V03 (baseline), V05, V07, V10, V12 and V13. Longitudinal TCRB deep sequencing was performed for roughly 24 treated patients wherever samples were available for exploratory analyses. Results the study describes overall, beyond this receptor: It was noted by the authors that analyses of patient blood samples could not be reproduced owing to sample limitations. Availability determined which PBMC samples were chosen for TCRB deep sequencing. Across multiple MHC alleles, vaccine-induced immune responses were seen in nearly 95% of patients. No apparent relationship was observed between pseudoprogression and alterations in the top peripheral T cell clonotypes detected by TCRB sequencing.

CDR1 and CDR2, looked up from the germline V gene, are SGHTS and YDEGEE. The CDR3 sequence holds 12 residues, the cysteine and phenylalanine included. Left in the record is the CDR3 DNA by itself, 36 bases read in frame from the first base. The V end loses 4 bases and the J end loses 4 bases, and a stretch of 8 bases separates them. Regarding this clone: Its antigen is not yet known. Base qualities were left out, and no much larger clone turns up one base away.

Per the publication, the time point label means: baseline, week 1 (first vaccination visit). The sample's treatment or condition, from its label and the paper: pre-vaccination baseline after standard-of-care therapy. The donors had newly diagnosed IDH1-mutant astrocytomas of WHO grade 3 or 4 that showed loss of nuclear ATRX. The samples were drawn from NOA16, a multicentre, single-arm, open-label phase I trial in Germany that tested a mutant IDH1 peptide vaccine in humans for the first time. Blood drawn at visit V03 was used as the baseline sample for immunogenicity testing. Genomic DNA for TCRB sequencing was isolated from EDTA blood with the DNeasy Blood and Tissue Kit. The library was built by means of the immunoSEQ multiplex PCR assay. Rearranged TCR beta chain sequences were amplified using the hsTCRB Kit according to the manufacturer's protocol. TCRB libraries were sequenced on an Illumina MiSeq. The original pipeline was this. The kit vendor's proprietary platform handled demultiplexing, trimming and gene mapping. As stored in TCRdb, this immuneACCESS dataset retains in-frame rearrangements with V and J assigned. A fraction of the clones does not appear; measured against another copy, unresolved V genes explain less than half of the discrepancy, and the remainder lacks a known reason. Clone size and V and J calls were adopted from that table, with D and trimming inferred from the DNA. In this sample the table shows tens of thousands of clones, 83% of which occur a single time. The ten biggest clones cover approximately 7% of the sample.

The TCR was taken from a woman aged 50 to 65 with glioma. The chain links TRBV5-8 with TRBJ1-2; too little of a D gene remains to name it. The material was PBMCs, obtained from a glioma patient treated with radiotherapy, temozolomide or both. The CDR3 region: CASSREVYGYTF. The nucleotide sequence is given as TGTGCCAGCAGCCGGGAGGTCTATGGCTACACCTTC.